Below are 30 T cell receptor beta chains sequenced from a single sample in a study of Ad26.COV2.S vaccination and SARS-CoV-2 variants. Noted treatment: approximately 18 received Ad26.COV2.S at low or high dose, single or two shots; about 5 received placebo; per-sample allocation not given. All samples were drawn on day 63, counting from the first vaccine or placebo injection. Repertoires were generated with immunoSEQ multiplex PCR, while TCRdb's copy carries only in-frame clones and drops some. Of over 450,000 clones listed, about 88% are singletons. The sample here was peripheral blood, taken in a trial of Ad26.COV2.S vaccine versus placebo. The receptors come from a person between 18 and 59 years old who received the Ad26.COV2.S COVID-19 vaccine or a placebo.

The V call is TRBV30, the J call TRBJ2-3; the D is unclear. Per germline, CDR1 GTSNPN and CDR2 SVGIG (reference sequence). V lost 0 bases and J 4 bases, leaving 5 bases between the germline ends. CDR3 size: 12 residues. The CDR3 is CAWSVVADTQYF. The CDR3 DNA follows: TGTGCCTGGAGTGTAGTGGCAGATACGCAGTATTTT.

The V and J genes are TRBV9 and TRBJ2-3; maybe TRBD2 (5 bases). Germline loops: CDR1 SGDLS, CDR2 YYNGEE. Trimming left V 0 bases short and J 2 bases short, with 7 bases between. The CDR3 extends over 14 amino acids. In nucleotides, the CDR3 is TGTGCCAGCAGCGTAGCGGGGTACACAGATACGCAGTATTTT. It yields the protein CASSVAGYTDTQYF.

The chain uses TRBV2 and TRBJ1-2, with 8 bases that match TRBD1. From germline, CDR1 is SNHLY and CDR2 FYNNEI. Losses at the gene ends were 8 bases for V and 8 bases for J; bases not matched to a gene: 16. The CDR3 is 15 amino acids. The CDR3 DNA reads TGTGCCAGCCATAGGTCCGCCGGGACAGGTCGCGGCTACACCTTC. Translating gives CASHRSAGTGRGYTF.

The CDR3 coding sequence is TGTGCCAGCAGCTACCAGGGGTCGACTGGATCTGAAGCTTTCTTT. Its protein is CASSYQGSTGSEAFF. The chain is built from TRBV7-2 and TRBJ1-1; D may be TRBD1 (6 bases). The CDR3 is 15 amino acids. V was clipped by 4 bases and J by 6 bases, with 18 bases between them. The germline V gene encodes CDR1 SGHTA and CDR2 FQGNSA.

The CDR3 is CASSIREAFF. CDR3 nucleotides: TGTGCCAGCAGTATAAGGGAAGCTTTCTTT. This chain joins TRBV6-5 and TRBJ1-1; no firm D call. CDR3 length: 10 residues. V dropped 5 bases and J dropped 8 bases, with 6 bases sitting between them. CDR1 is MNHEY and CDR2 is SVGAGI in the germline V gene.

The rearrangement joins TRBV29-1 to TRBJ2-7; the D is unclear. The germline V and J ends were trimmed by 3 bases and 4 bases, with 7 bases remaining between them. Germline CDR1 SQVTM, CDR2 ANQGSEA. The CDR3 is made up of 11 amino acids. The CDR3 region is CSVESLYEQYF. DNA for the CDR3: TGCAGCGTTGAGTCCCTGTACGAGCAGTACTTC.

The J gene is TRBJ2-5, the V gene TRBV30, with 7 bases that match TRBD2. CDR1 GTSNPN and CDR2 SVGIG come from the germline V gene (reference sequence). This CDR3 contains 14 residues. The ends lost 1 base at V and 5 bases at J; junction bases unmatched: 7. CDR3: CAWSGGGPWETQYF. CDR3 DNA: TGTGCCTGGAGTGGGGGGGGTCCGTGGGAGACCCAGTACTTC.

V is TRBV11-2 and J is TRBJ1-1; D remains unclear. The V gene's germline CDR1 is SGHAT and CDR2 FQNNGV. Trimming shortened V by 2 bases and J by 5 bases, and 12 bases separated the two germline ends. The CDR3 runs 14 residues. In DNA form, the CDR3 reads TGTGCCAGCAGCTTAAAGTATTCGGGGACTGAAGCTTTCTTT. It encodes CASSLKYSGTEAFF. Combining the CDR3 with reference TRBV11-2 and TRBJ1-1 gives the whole variable domain EAGVAQSPRYKIIEKRQSVAFWCNPISGHATLYWYQQILGQGPKLLIQFQNNGVVDDSQLPKDRFSAERLKGVDSTLKIQPAKLEDSAVYLCASSLKYSGTEAFFGQGTRLTVV.

This clone was detected only once. The V and J genes are TRBV29-1 and TRBJ2-2, with a tentative D call TRBD2 (6 bases). The CDR3 has 15 amino acids. Trimming left V 0 bases short and J 5 bases short, with 13 bases between. Germline-derived CDR1 and CDR2 are SQVTM and ANQGSEA. Here the CDR3 DNA reads TGCAGCGTTGAAGATAGGTTCGGGGGTACCGGGGAGCTGTTTTTT. Translation gives CSVEDRFGGTGELFF.

In its sample, this clone was seen once. The chain couples TRBV18 to TRBJ2-7, with 8 bases that match TRBD2. Trimming cost V 2 bases and J 1 base; bases outside gene matches: 4. CDR3 length: 15 amino acids. In germline, CDR1 is KGHSH, CDR2 LQKENI. The CDR3 protein is CASSPGGTSSYEQYF. The CDR3 DNA reads TGTGCCAGCTCACCAGGTGGGACTAGTTCCTACGAGCAGTACTTC.

CDR3 in DNA: TGTGCCAGCAGCCCCGGCACAGGGGATGAAGATGGCTACACCTTC. It yields the protein CASSPGTGDEDGYTF. This sequence joins TRBV11-3 and TRBJ1-2; 7 bases align to TRBD1. The CDR3 has 15 residues. V was pared by 5 bases and J by 6 bases, with 12 bases of the junction left unmatched. Germline V gene data show CDR1 as SGHNT and CDR2 as YENEEA.

In its sample, this clone was seen a few times. This chain uses TRBV19 with TRBJ1-4; D remains ambiguous. Germline CDR1 reads LNHDA; CDR2 reads SQIVND (reference sequence). The CDR3 length is 14 residues. Trimming took off 8 bases at V and 0 bases at J, with 10 bases between the two ends. CDR3 region: CASGLRPTNEKLFF. The CDR3 DNA reads as TGTGCCAGTGGGCTACGGCCAACTAATGAAAAACTGTTTTTT.

This clone was counted once. The chain uses TRBV12-3 or TRBV12-4 and TRBJ1-5; D perhaps matches TRBD1 (5 bases). The CDR3 has 13 amino acids. Trimming removed 5 bases at V and 2 bases at J, with 7 bases between. For the CDR3, the DNA is TGTGCCAGCAGTCCCAGGGGCAATCAGCCCCAGCATTTT. It encodes CASSPRGNQPQHF.

The CDR3 DNA follows: TGTGCCAGTAGTCCCCTGACTAGCGGGAATTACGAGCAGTACTTC. Translation: CASSPLTSGNYEQYF. The rearrangement links TRBV19 to TRBJ2-7, with TRBD2 identical over 11 bases. There are 15 residues in the CDR3. Looked up from germline, CDR1 is LNHDA and CDR2 is SQIVND (reference sequence). The trim removed 5 bases at V and 4 bases at J, leaving 7 bases unmatched.

The chain recombines TRBV27 with TRBJ1-2; TRBD1 matches at 8 bases. The CDR3 length is 16 residues. Trimming removed 2 bases from V and 4 bases from J; junction bases left unmatched: 9. From germline, CDR1 is MNHEY and CDR2 SMNVEV (reference sequence). In DNA, the CDR3 is TGTGCCAGCAGTTTAGTAGGACAGGGCTATCTCTATGGCTACACCTTC. It codes for CASSLVGQGYLYGYTF.

This rearrangement joins TRBV30 to TRBJ1-4; D unresolved. V was clipped by 1 base and J by 0 bases, with 15 bases between them. Germline V gives CDR1 GTSNPN, CDR2 SVGIG (reference sequence). This CDR3 has 17 residues. As DNA, the CDR3 is TGTGCCTGGAGTGCCCCTATCCGACCTGCAACTAATGAAAAACTGTTTTTT. This sequence encodes CAWSAPIRPATNEKLFF.

The chain is built from TRBV15 and TRBJ1-5, with 9 bases fitting TRBD1. J was trimmed by 4 bases and V by 3 bases; bases with no gene match: 7. This CDR3 spans 16 amino acids. From germline, CDR1 is LNHNV and CDR2 YYDKDF (reference sequence). The CDR3 reads CATSSKTGGSNQPQHF. The DNA of the CDR3 is TGTGCCACCAGCAGTAAGACAGGGGGTTCGAATCAGCCCCAGCATTTT.

The rearrangement uses TRBV5-8 and TRBJ1-5, with D perhaps matching TRBD1 (5 bases). V lost 2 bases, J lost 5 bases, and 8 bases lay in between. CDR3 length: 13 amino acids. Germline V CDR1 and CDR2: SGHTS, YDEGEE. DNA of the CDR3: TGTGCCAGCAGCTTCGCGGGGGATCAGCCCCAGCATTTT. This codes for CASSFAGDQPQHF.

The chain links TRBV7-6 to TRBJ1-3; D is undetermined. Trimming pared 1 base from V and 0 bases from J, leaving 10 bases between. The CDR3 extends over 16 amino acids. CDR1 and CDR2 (germline): SGHVS, FNYEAQ. The CDR3 reads CASSLEGSHSGNTIYF. In DNA, the CDR3 is TGTGCCAGCAGCTTAGAAGGCAGCCACTCTGGAAACACCATATATTTT.

The rearrangement uses TRBV30 and TRBJ2-7; the D is unclear. The CDR3 spans 13 residues. The germline V gene has CDR1 GTSNPN and CDR2 SVGIG (reference sequence). Trimming removed 1 base at V and 7 bases at J, with 14 bases between. Here the CDR3 reads CAWSEVYHGEQYF. CDR3 nucleotide sequence: TGTGCCTGGAGTGAAGTCTACCACGGGGAGCAGTACTTC.

As concerns this clone: Other DNA sequences in the sample encode the same CDR3. V gene TRBV27 combines with J gene TRBJ2-7; D not certain. This CDR3 spans 13 amino acids. Trimming stripped 3 bases from V and 2 bases from J, with 8 bases between. The germline CDR1 and CDR2 sequences are MNHEY and SMNVEV (reference sequence). CDR3: CASSLSSPYEQYF. CDR3 sequence (DNA): TGTGCCAGCAGTTTGTCTTCTCCCTACGAGCAGTACTTC.

The V and J genes are TRBV7-8 and TRBJ2-7, with TRBD1 matching over 11 bases. The trim removed 2 bases at V and 9 bases at J, leaving 9 bases unmatched. This CDR3 contains 15 residues. Per the germline V gene, CDR1 is SGHVS and CDR2 is FQNEAQ. The CDR3 DNA sequence: TGTGCCAGCAGCTTATCCGGACAGGGGGCTTTAAGGCAGTACTTC. This codes for CASSLSGQGALRQYF.

V gene TRBV28 combines with J gene TRBJ2-3, with 9 bases aligning to TRBD2. The junction had 6 bases not matched to a gene; V was cut back by 5 bases and J by 3 bases. Germline CDR1 is MDHEN and CDR2 is SYDVKM. There are 15 residues in the CDR3. The DNA for the CDR3 is TGTGCCAGCAGTGCAGCGGGAGGAGGTACAGATACGCAGTATTTT. Residues: CASSAAGGGTDTQYF.

This chain links TRBV2 with TRBJ2-1, with TRBD2 identical over 14 bases. Trimming took 6 bases from V and 5 from J; bases not matched to a gene: 6. Per the germline V gene, CDR1 is SNHLY and CDR2 is FYNNEI. This CDR3 has 16 residues. In nucleotides, the CDR3 is TGTGCCAGCAGGGACTGGGGACTAGCGGGAGACAATGAGCAGTTCTTC. Translated, it gives CASRDWGLAGDNEQFF.

The genes are TRBV3-1 (or the pseudogene TRBV3-2) and TRBJ2-1; TRBD2 aligns across 11 bases. The CDR3 contains 20 residues. After removal of 4 bases from V and 2 bases from J, the junction contained 16 bases not matched to a gene. CDR1 and CDR2 from the germline V gene are LGHDT and YNNKEL (reference sequence). CDR3 sequence: CASSPSTLAGGHATYNEQFF. CDR3 DNA: TGTGCCAGCAGCCCCTCAACTCTAGCGGGAGGACACGCTACCTACAATGAGCAGTTCTTC.

The CDR3 region has the DNA TGTGCCAGCAGTTTTATGAGCCAGAGTAAGGGGTCCTACGAGCAGTACTTC. Its protein product is CASSFMSQSKGSYEQYF. The chain has TRBV27 and TRBJ2-7; D perhaps matches TRBD1 (5 bases). Per germline, CDR1 MNHEY and CDR2 SMNVEV (reference sequence). The CDR3 has 17 residues. Trimming took 3 bases from V and 1 from J, leaving 19 bases between them.

The chain uses TRBV18 and TRBJ2-1; TRBD2 agrees at 11 bases. CDR1 and CDR2 (germline): KGHSH, LQKENI. This CDR3 has 15 amino acids. J was trimmed by 9 bases and V by 3 bases; bases with no gene match: 7. The CDR3 spells CASSPPSGGRGEQFF. CDR3 nucleotides: TGTGCCAGCTCACCGCCTAGCGGGGGGCGGGGTGAGCAGTTCTTC.

The gene calls are TRBV27 and TRBJ1-3, with unresolved D. V was clipped by 5 bases and J by 0 bases, with 11 bases between them. The CDR3 totals 15 residues. The germline CDR1 and CDR2 sequences are MNHEY and SMNVEV (reference sequence). The CDR3 protein is CASSRAGHSGNTIYF. DNA of the CDR3: TGTGCCAGCAGTAGGGCAGGCCACTCTGGAAACACCATATATTTT.

The chain is built from TRBV28 and TRBJ1-1, with D perhaps TRBD1 (6 bases). Germline V lookup: CDR1 MDHEN, CDR2 SYDVKM. The V end lost 6 bases, the J end lost 0 bases, and 14 bases lay between the germline ends. The CDR3 loop spans 15 amino acids. CDR3 in amino acids: CASRGAAGMNTEAFF. CDR3 sequence (DNA): TGTGCCAGCAGGGGGGCAGCAGGGATGAACACTGAAGCTTTCTTT.

The rearrangement joins TRBV5-1 to TRBJ2-5, with unresolved D. Germline V gives CDR1 SGHRS, CDR2 YFSETQ. The CDR3 contains 15 residues. V gave up 3 bases and J gave up 5 bases, with 17 bases separating them. In nucleotides, the CDR3 is TGCGCCAGCAGCTACATAGCCGGACCGCCGGAGACCCAGTACTTC. It encodes CASSYIAGPPETQYF. Combining the CDR3 with reference TRBV5-1 and TRBJ2-5 gives the whole variable domain KAGVTQTPRYLIKTRGQQVTLSCSPISGHRSVSWYQQTPGQGLQFLFEYFSETQRNKGNFPGRFSGRQFSNSRSEMNVSTLELGDSALYLCASSYIAGPPETQYFGPGTRLLVL.